This TCR beta chain was profiled in a study of post-analysis software for immune sequencing data. Study at large: Disease courses included relapsing-remitting, secondary progressive and progressive-relapsing multiple sclerosis. Study observations and caveats: Controls had lower frequencies than patients of four or five TRBV segments, which included TRBV5-6, TRBV5-1 and TRBV20-1.

Germline V lookup: CDR1 SGHVS, CDR2 FNYEAQ. The CDR3 has 15 amino acids. Note on this clonotype: The antigen remains undetermined.

Prepared libraries of TCR beta cDNA carried unique molecular identifiers. Each batch of roughly 1 to 10 million T cells produced roughly 0.5 million cDNA molecules. TCRdb fed the PCR reads into MiXCR, producing one record per CDR3 protein. Here the sample spans around 770,000 distinct CDR3 sequences, around 42% being singletons. Source material: blood. This receptor was identified in a girl under 18 with multiple sclerosis. V usage is TRBV7-6 and J usage is TRBJ2-5, with TRBD2 as a possible D gene (6 bases). The J call may not be correct, given that the DNA end is closer to TRBJ2-7. In nucleotides, the CDR3 is TGTGCCAGCAGCTTAGGGGGGAGGCGTTTAGACGAGCAGTACTTC. It codes for CASSLGGRRLDEQYF.